What follows are 25 T cell receptor beta chains derived from one specimen sequenced in a study of early T cells in non-severe SARS-CoV-2 infection. TCRdb called the 5' RACE reads again in MiXCR, with one record for every CDR3 protein. Of tens of thousands of distinct CDR3 sequences listed, around 5.6% are singletons. What was sequenced was whole blood. These receptors were collected from an adult who was a healthcare worker with PCR-confirmed SARS-CoV-2 infection or an uninfected control (not recorded which).

This chain uses TRBV7-6 with TRBJ1-1, with TRBD1 identical over 7 bases. V shed 5 bases and J 5 bases; nucleotides not matched to a gene: 14. This CDR3 contains 16 residues. Germline CDR1 SGHVS, CDR2 FNYEAQ. As DNA, the CDR3 is TGTGCCAGCAGCCCCAGTCCCGGTACCAGGGGGACTGAAGCTTTCTTT. This translates into CASSPSPGTRGTEAFF.

This clonotype has more than one count but fewer than ten. The chain recombines TRBV4-3 with TRBJ1-5; perhaps TRBD1 as D (6 bases). Germline CDR1 is LGHNA and CDR2 is YSLEER. The germline V and J ends were trimmed by 0 bases and 5 bases, with 11 bases remaining between them. CDR3 length: 15 residues. CDR3 sequence reads: CASSQDRTDHQPQHF. The CDR3 nucleotides are TGCGCCAGCAGCCAAGACAGGACAGATCATCAGCCCCAGCATTTT.

This clonotype was observed many times. This sequence joins TRBV27 and TRBJ1-1; TRBD1 is a possible D gene (6 bases). CDR3 length: 16 residues. Looked up from germline, CDR1 is MNHEY and CDR2 is SMNVEV (reference sequence). Trimming left V 5 bases short and J 3 bases short, with 19 bases between. The CDR3 region is CASSPGWGAGDTEAFF. The CDR3 nucleotides read TGTGCCAGCAGTCCGGGATGGGGGGCCGGGGACACTGAAGCTTTCTTT.

The V and J genes are TRBV6-1 and TRBJ2-2; a weak D match, TRBD2 (5 bases). This CDR3 region has 18 residues. The germline V gene has CDR1 MNHNS and CDR2 SASEGT. V dropped 0 bases and J dropped 0 bases, with 14 bases sitting between them. CDR3 nucleotides: TGTGCCAGCAGTGAAGCTCCGAGCGGCACCGCGAACACCGGGGAGCTGTTTTTT. Translated: CASSEAPSGTANTGELFF.

The sample holds many counts of this clonotype. The V gene is TRBV12-3 or TRBV12-4, the J gene TRBJ1-2, with 9 bases matching TRBD1. There are 15 residues in the CDR3. Trimming cost V 6 bases and J 5 bases; bases outside gene matches: 10. CDR3 DNA sequence: TGTGCCAGCAGCCTCCGGGACAGGGAGCTATATGGCTACACCTTC. The encoded protein is CASSLRDRELYGYTF.

This clonotype was detected many times. The gene calls are TRBV27 and TRBJ2-7, with D possibly TRBD2 on 5 matching bases. V was clipped by 6 bases and J by 7 bases, with 13 bases between them. This CDR3 contains 12 residues. The germline V gene has CDR1 MNHEY and CDR2 SMNVEV (reference sequence). CDR3 loop: CASSASWREQYF. In nucleotides, the CDR3 is TGTGCCAGCAGCGCCTCTTGGAGGGAGCAGTACTTC.

The table lists this clonotype with many counts. The rearrangement joins TRBV5-1 to TRBJ2-1, with 10 bases lining up with TRBD2. Per germline, CDR1 SGHRS and CDR2 YFSETQ. Trimming cost V 2 bases and J 6 bases; bases outside gene matches: 14. This CDR3 region has 18 residues. In DNA form, the CDR3 reads TGCGCCAGCAGCTTTAGGCTAGCGGGAGTGGGGGGCGTCAATGAGCAGTTCTTC. This translates into CASSFRLAGVGGVNEQFF.

Many counts were recorded for this clonotype. This chain joins TRBV2 and TRBJ1-5; D unresolved. This CDR3 has 12 residues. Germline-derived CDR1 and CDR2 are SNHLY and FYNNEI. Trimming pared 6 bases from V and 2 bases from J, leaving 5 bases between. Here the CDR3 reads CASRDGNQPQHF. The CDR3 DNA reads as TGTGCCAGCAGGGACGGCAATCAGCCCCAGCATTTT.

The V gene is TRBV4-1, the J gene TRBJ1-1; the D gene is possibly TRBD1 (5 bases). This CDR3 has 17 amino acids. Trimming took 0 bases from V and 6 from J, leaving 20 bases between them. Germline V lookup: CDR1 MGHRA, CDR2 YSYEKL. DNA for the CDR3: TGCGCCAGCAGCCAAGATGAGGTCACTCGCGGGGGGGCTGAAGCTTTCTTT. This codes for CASSQDEVTRGGAEAFF.

This chain connects TRBV6-5 to TRBJ1-2, with TRBD1 identical over 9 bases. Unmatched junction bases numbered 14, after V lost 6 bases and J lost 12 bases. The CDR3 consists of 14 residues. CDR1 MNHEY and CDR2 SVGAGI come from the germline V gene. The CDR3 spells CASSPGTGINDNTF. In DNA, the CDR3 is TGTGCCAGCAGCCCCGGGACAGGGATTAATGACAACACCTTC.

This clonotype has just a few counts. V is TRBV7-2 and J is TRBJ2-2; 9 bases map to TRBD2. V gave up 8 bases and J gave up 8 bases; unmatched junction bases: 15. In germline, CDR1 is SGHTA, CDR2 FQGNSA. This CDR3 has 16 residues. The CDR3 region is CASAPQPLAGTGELFF. As DNA, the CDR3 is TGTGCCAGCGCCCCACAGCCGCTAGCGGGAACGGGGGAGCTGTTTTTT.

This clonotype was seen at least ten times. The V and J genes are TRBV10-3 and TRBJ2-7, with 10 bases identical to TRBD1. This CDR3 spans 14 amino acids. V trimming: 8 bases; J trimming: 2 bases; junction bases outside the gene matches: 6. Germline V gives CDR1 ENHRY, CDR2 SYGVKD. The CDR3 loop is CAIGGQGRTYEQYF. The CDR3 DNA reads TGTGCCATCGGGGGACAGGGGAGGACCTACGAGCAGTACTTC.

Ten or more counts support this clonotype. This chain connects TRBV7-2 to TRBJ2-7, with 8 positions matching TRBD1. V lost 5 bases to trimming and J lost 6 bases; unmatched junction nucleotides: 9. Per the germline V gene, CDR1 is SGHTA and CDR2 is FQGNSA. This CDR3 is built from 14 residues. The CDR3 loop reads CASSLGIQGGEQYF. The CDR3 DNA follows: TGTGCCAGCAGCCTTGGTATACAGGGGGGCGAGCAGTACTTC. Based on the CDR3 plus reference TRBV7-2 and TRBJ2-7, the full variable domain is GAGVSQSPSNKVTEKGKDVELRCDPISGHTALYWYRQSLGQGLEFLIYFQGNSAPDKSGLPSDRFSAERTGGSVSTLTIQRTQQEDSAVYLCASSLGIQGGEQYFGPGTRLTVT.

Worth noting for this clonotype: This may stem from a read error, because a much larger clone lies one nucleotide away. The J gene is TRBJ2-3, the V gene TRBV12-3 or TRBV12-4; D unclear. V lost 1 base to trimming and J lost 2 bases, with 4 bases between them. This CDR3 has 13 amino acids. CDR3 region: CASSLGHTDTQYF. For the CDR3, the DNA is TGTGCCAGCAGTTTAGGTCACACAGATACGCAGTATTTT.

This clonotype was picked up a small number of times. This sequence joins TRBV19 and TRBJ2-5; D uncertain. The CDR3 has 14 amino acids. Trimming shortened V by 8 bases and J by 2 bases, and 15 bases separated the two germline ends. Looked up from germline, CDR1 is LNHDA and CDR2 is SQIVND (reference sequence). The DNA for the CDR3 is TGTGCCAGTCACGCTACTACTCTGCAAGAGACCCAGTACTTC. Its protein is CASHATTLQETQYF.

This chain links TRBV3-1 with TRBJ2-5, with D unclear. Trimming removed 0 bases from V and 4 bases from J, with 12 bases in between. The V gene's germline CDR1 is LGHDT and CDR2 YNNKEL (reference sequence). The CDR3 loop spans 15 amino acids. The CDR3 nucleotides read TGTGCCAGCAGCCAAGATCCGGGCCCAACAGAGACCCAGTACTTC. Translated, it gives CASSQDPGPTETQYF.

This clonotype was found many times. This sequence joins TRBV6-2 or TRBV6-3 and TRBJ2-6, with 7 bases aligning to TRBD1. J was trimmed by 3 bases and V by 2 bases; bases with no gene match: 1. In germline, CDR1 is MNHEY, CDR2 SVGEGT. This CDR3 is built from 15 residues. CDR3 region: CASSYRDSGANVLTF. The CDR3 DNA reads TGTGCCAGCAGTTACCGGGACAGTGGGGCCAACGTCCTGACTTTC.

At least ten counts were recorded for this clonotype. V usage is TRBV20-1 and J usage is TRBJ2-7; perhaps TRBD1 as D (5 bases). Per germline, CDR1 DFQATT and CDR2 SNEGSKA (reference sequence). V lost 0 bases to trimming and J lost 1 base, with 13 bases between them. The CDR3 runs 15 residues. The CDR3: CSARDLRGPSYEQYF. CDR3 nucleotides: TGCAGTGCTAGAGATCTTAGGGGCCCGTCCTACGAGCAGTACTTC.

Many counts were recorded for this clonotype. The V gene is TRBV20-1, the J gene TRBJ1-6; weak D call: TRBD1 (6 bases). V gave up 7 bases and J gave up 10 bases, with 23 bases separating them. Germline V gene lookup returns CDR1 DFQATT and CDR2 SNEGSKA (reference sequence). This CDR3 is built from 15 residues. The CDR3 region has the DNA TGCAGTGTTCAGACAGGTCCTACCCGAGAATCACCCCTCCACTTT. It is translated as CSVQTGPTRESPLHF.

This clonotype appeared many times. This sequence joins TRBV11-3 and TRBJ2-5; 7 bases fit TRBD2. J gave up 5 bases and V 5 bases, and 11 bases lay outside the gene matches. This CDR3 contains 15 residues. The germline gives CDR1 SGHNT, CDR2 YENEEA. CDR3 sequence (DNA): TGTGCCAGCAGCCCAGGCGGGGGTCCGCGGGAGACCCAGTACTTC. Encoded protein: CASSPGGGPRETQYF.

This clonotype has only a few counts. The chain combines TRBV7-3 with TRBJ2-2; TRBD2 aligns across 11 bases. Germline V gene lookup returns CDR1 SGHTA and CDR2 FQGTGA. V trimming: 4 bases; J trimming: 0 bases; junction bases outside the gene matches: 10. The CDR3 contains 19 residues. CDR3 region: CASSSSPGLAVTNTGELFF. CDR3 coding DNA: TGTGCCAGCAGCTCATCACCGGGACTAGCGGTTACGAACACCGGGGAGCTGTTTTTT.

This clonotype has more than one count but fewer than ten. CDR3 DNA: TGTGCCAGCACTGGGGGCGTTGCGAACACCGGGGAGCTGTTTTTT. The encoded protein is CASTGGVANTGELFF. This chain uses TRBV5-4 with TRBJ2-2, with D perhaps TRBD1 (6 bases). The germline V gene encodes CDR1 SGHNT and CDR2 YYREEE (reference sequence). Between the trimmed V and J ends, which lost 6 bases and 0 bases, there was a span of 12 bases. The CDR3 length is 15 residues.

This clonotype was seen ten or more times. V gene TRBV29-1 combines with J gene TRBJ1-2; 11 bases agree with TRBD1. CDR1 is SQVTM and CDR2 is ANQGSEA in the germline V gene. V lost 5 bases and J lost 4; bases outside the gene matches: 6. CDR3 length: 14 residues. The DNA for the CDR3 is TGCAGCGTTAAGACCGGGACAGGGGGCTATGGCTACACCTTC. The encoded protein is CSVKTGTGGYGYTF.

This clonotype was recorded at least ten times. The DNA for the CDR3 is TGTGCCAGCAGCCCCGTCCCCGGGACTGATGGCTACACCTTC. Its protein is CASSPVPGTDGYTF. The J gene is TRBJ1-2, the V gene TRBV7-2; D is possibly TRBD1 (5 bases). V dropped 5 bases and J dropped 6 bases, with 16 bases sitting between them. The CDR3 spans 14 residues. Germline CDR1 reads SGHTA; CDR2 reads FQGNSA.

This clonotype appeared a few times. This chain connects TRBV20-1 to TRBJ2-7; 10 positions agree with TRBD2. Losses at the gene ends were 6 bases for V and 7 bases for J; bases not matched to a gene: 15. Germline assignment: CDR1 DFQATT and CDR2 SNEGSKA (reference sequence). The CDR3 totals 15 residues. CDR3: CSADTSAGGPGEQYF. The CDR3 nucleotides are TGCAGTGCCGATACCTCAGCGGGGGGGCCTGGGGAGCAGTACTTC.